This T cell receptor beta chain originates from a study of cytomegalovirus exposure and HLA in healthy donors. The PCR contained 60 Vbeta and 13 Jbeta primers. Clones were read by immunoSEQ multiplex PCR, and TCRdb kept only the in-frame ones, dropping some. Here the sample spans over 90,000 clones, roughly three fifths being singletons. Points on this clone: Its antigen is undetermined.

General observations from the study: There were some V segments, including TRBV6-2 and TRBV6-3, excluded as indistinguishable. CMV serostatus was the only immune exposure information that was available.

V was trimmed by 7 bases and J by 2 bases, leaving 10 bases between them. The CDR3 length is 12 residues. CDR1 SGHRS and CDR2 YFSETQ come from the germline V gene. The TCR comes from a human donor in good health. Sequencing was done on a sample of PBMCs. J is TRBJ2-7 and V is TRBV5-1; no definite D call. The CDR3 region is CASQAEPYEQYF. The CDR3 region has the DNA TGCGCCAGCCAGGCAGAGCCCTACGAGCAGTACTTC. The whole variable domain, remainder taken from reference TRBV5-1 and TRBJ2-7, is KAGVTQTPRYLIKTRGQQVTLSCSPISGHRSVSWYQQTPGQGLQFLFEYFSETQRNKGNFPGRFSGRQFSNSRSEMNVSTLELGDSALYLCASQAEPYEQYFGPGTRLTVT.